These 29 T cell receptor beta chains came from one sample sequenced in a study of cytomegalovirus exposure and HLA in healthy donors. The PCR employed 60 Vbeta primers together with 13 Jbeta primers. Produced via immunoSEQ multiplex PCR; TCRdb's table is partial and in-frame only. The sample contains about 120,000 clones, over 60% of which appear only once. The sequencing input was PBMCs. The source is a man aged 30 to 45 in good health and CMV-seronegative.

The chain carries TRBV7-9 and TRBJ2-3; TRBD2 agrees at 10 bases. The CDR3 totals 16 residues. CDR1 SEHNR and CDR2 FQNEAQ come from the germline V gene (reference sequence). Unmatched junction bases numbered 4, after V lost 2 bases and J lost 2 bases. CDR3: CASSLQAGGHTDTQYF. CDR3 in DNA: TGTGCCAGCAGCTTACAAGCGGGGGGGCACACAGATACGCAGTATTTT.

This clone was recorded once. This sequence joins TRBV27 and TRBJ2-1, with 12 nucleotides matching TRBD2. Trimming removed 7 bases from V and 10 bases from J; junction bases left unmatched: 20. The CDR3 totals 18 residues. Germline V gene sequence: CDR1 MNHEY, CDR2 SMNVEV (reference sequence). The DNA of the CDR3 is TGTGCCAGCACCTCCTTGGCCTTACTAGCGGGGGGAAAACGGGAGCAGTTCTTC. Translated, it gives CASTSLALLAGGKREQFF.

This clone was found a few times. The V call is TRBV28, the J call TRBJ1-1, with D unresolved. Germline V gene lookup returns CDR1 MDHEN and CDR2 SYDVKM. This CDR3 contains 14 residues. V lost 7 bases, J lost 0 bases, and 12 bases lay in between. The CDR3 DNA sequence: TGTGCCAGCAAAACAAGGCGGTTGAACACTGAAGCTTTCTTT. This gives the protein CASKTRRLNTEAFF.

The sample holds one count of this clone. The chain couples TRBV7-2 to TRBJ1-2, with TRBD1 identical over 9 bases. CDR3 length: 17 residues. Germline loops: CDR1 SGHTA, CDR2 FQGNSA. The V and J ends lost 1 base and 7 bases, in that order; junction bases with no gene match: 13. The CDR3 spells CASSLGPSMDRGGGYTF. CDR3 DNA sequence: TGTGCCAGCAGCTTAGGTCCTTCCATGGACAGGGGAGGTGGCTACACCTTC. The full variable domain, rest sourced from reference TRBV7-2 and TRBJ1-2, is GAGVSQSPSNKVTEKGKDVELRCDPISGHTALYWYRQSLGQGLEFLIYFQGNSAPDKSGLPSDRFSAERTGGSVSTLTIQRTQQEDSAVYLCASSLGPSMDRGGGYTFGSGTRLTVV.

The chain is built from TRBV4-3 and TRBJ1-2; D gene ambiguous. V lost 3 bases and J lost 3, with 8 bases in between. CDR3 length: 13 amino acids. The germline CDR1 and CDR2 sequences are LGHNA and YSLEER. In DNA, the CDR3 is TGCGCCAGCAGCCAGAATGGAGACTATGGCTACACCTTC. Its protein is CASSQNGDYGYTF.

The chain recombines TRBV7-7 with TRBJ1-3; TRBD1 is a possible D gene (5 bases). This CDR3 contains 13 residues. V lost 10 bases to trimming and J lost 5 bases, with 15 bases between them. The germline V gene encodes CDR1 SSHAT and CDR2 FNYEAQ (reference sequence). Here the CDR3 reads CAILGGERNTIYF. CDR3 DNA: TGTGCCATTCTGGGGGGGGAGAGAAACACCATATATTTT.

V and J are TRBV5-1 and TRBJ2-7, with D maybe TRBD1 (6 bases). The germline V and J ends were trimmed by 0 bases and 2 bases, with 12 bases remaining between them. Germline CDR1 is SGHRS and CDR2 is YFSETQ. The CDR3 runs to 15 residues. CDR3 in DNA: TGCGCCAGCAGCTTGGGGGACACCAAAGCCTACGAGCAGTACTTC. This gives the protein CASSLGDTKAYEQYF. The full variable domain, rest sourced from reference TRBV5-1 and TRBJ2-7, is KAGVTQTPRYLIKTRGQQVTLSCSPISGHRSVSWYQQTPGQGLQFLFEYFSETQRNKGNFPGRFSGRQFSNSRSEMNVSTLELGDSALYLCASSLGDTKAYEQYFGPGTRLTVT.

DNA for the CDR3: TGTGCCAGCAGCGGAGCAGGGAACTCACCCCTCCACTTT. Protein product: CASSGAGNSPLHF. The gene calls are TRBV5-6 and TRBJ1-6; a weak D match, TRBD1 (5 bases). The CDR3 has 13 residues. V shed 4 bases and J shed 10 bases, with 12 bases lying between them. Germline V lookup: CDR1 SGHDT, CDR2 YYEEEE.

The chain is built from TRBV18 and TRBJ2-7; 9 positions match TRBD1. Germline V lookup: CDR1 KGHSH, CDR2 LQKENI. CDR3 size: 15 residues. V was pared by 2 bases and J by 5 bases, with 7 bases of the junction left unmatched. The CDR3 sequence: CASSPTAQGADEQYF. The DNA for the CDR3 is TGTGCCAGCTCACCAACGGCACAGGGGGCAGACGAGCAGTACTTC.

The gene calls are TRBV5-1 and TRBJ2-5; tentative D call: TRBD2 (5 bases). This CDR3 spans 14 amino acids. The V end was cut by 3 bases, the J end by 4 bases, with 13 bases between. Germline values: CDR1 SGHRS, CDR2 YFSETQ. The CDR3 region is CASSSDYEGETQYF. The CDR3 DNA reads as TGCGCCAGCAGCTCAGACTACGAGGGAGAGACCCAGTACTTC.

This clone was recorded a few times. This rearrangement joins TRBV5-1 to TRBJ2-1, with a weak D call TRBD2 (6 bases). V gave up 2 bases and J gave up 9 bases, with 27 bases separating them. Germline V CDR1 and CDR2: SGHRS, YFSETQ. The CDR3 is made up of 18 amino acids. For the CDR3, the DNA is TGCGCCAGCAGCTTAGGTAGTGGACCGGGTGGGGGAGGACTTGAGCAGTTCTTC. Translating it yields CASSLGSGPGGGGLEQFF.

The chain links TRBV30 to TRBJ2-1; 11 bases map to TRBD2. Germline V gene data show CDR1 as GTSNPN and CDR2 as SVGIG (reference sequence). This CDR3 has 16 residues. Germline trimming cut 3 bases from V and 5 bases from J; bases unmatched to any gene: 9. The CDR3, as DNA: TGTGCCTGGAGACGATTGGGGACTAGCGGTAACAATGAGCAGTTCTTC. Translated, it gives CAWRRLGTSGNNEQFF.

The chain carries TRBV6-5 and TRBJ2-7; 8 bases match TRBD1. The V gene's germline CDR1 is MNHEY and CDR2 SVGAGI. Trimming took 6 bases from V and 3 from J; bases not matched to a gene: 7. The CDR3 is made up of 14 amino acids. The chain's CDR3 is CASRPDRGYYEQYF. The CDR3 bases are TGTGCCAGCAGACCCGACAGGGGTTACTACGAGCAGTACTTC.

V gene TRBV27 combines with J gene TRBJ1-1; TRBD1 might be the D (6 bases). The CDR3 runs to 14 residues. Germline values: CDR1 MNHEY, CDR2 SMNVEV (reference sequence). V lost 5 bases, J lost 3 bases, and 13 bases lay in between. CDR3 sequence reads: CASSPPGGHTEAFF. CDR3 DNA: TGTGCCAGCAGTCCTCCCGGGGGGCACACTGAAGCTTTCTTT.

The chain has TRBV7-9 and TRBJ2-5; 7 nucleotides align to TRBD1. J was trimmed by 4 bases and V by 6 bases; bases with no gene match: 20. CDR3 length equals 18 residues. Germline-derived CDR1 and CDR2 are SEHNR and FQNEAQ (reference sequence). Here the CDR3 DNA reads TGTGCCAGCAGACCCGGGTTGAGTGCGCGGGCAGGGGGAGAGACCCAGTACTTC. Translation: CASRPGLSARAGGETQYF.

The V gene is TRBV6-6, the J gene TRBJ1-5; D is unclear. In germline, CDR1 is MNHNY, CDR2 SVGAGI (reference sequence). This CDR3 has 13 residues. The V end lost 5 bases, the J end lost 5 bases, and 10 bases lay between the germline ends. The CDR3 bases are TGTGCCAGCAGTCCCAGTCGGGATCAGCCCCAGCATTTT. Protein product: CASSPSRDQPQHF.

The gene calls are TRBV10-3 and TRBJ2-7, with D possibly matching TRBD1 (6 bases). Germline V gene data show CDR1 as ENHRY and CDR2 as SYGVKD. Between the trimmed V and J ends, which lost 0 bases and 3 bases, there was a span of 15 bases. The CDR3 has 16 amino acids. The CDR3 DNA follows: TGTGCCATCAGTGAGTCGCTGGCAGGGGAAGTCTACGAGCAGTACTTC. Encoded protein: CAISESLAGEVYEQYF.

This chain uses TRBV7-8 with TRBJ1-1; D uncertain. Trimming removed 7 bases at V and 1 base at J, with 13 bases between. The CDR3 has 14 amino acids. From germline, CDR1 is SGHVS and CDR2 FQNEAQ. The CDR3 protein is CASTAGRSNTEAFF. Written as DNA, the CDR3 is TGTGCCAGCACCGCGGGGAGGTCGAACACTGAAGCTTTCTTT.

This chain connects TRBV6-1 to TRBJ2-1; D possibly corresponds to TRBD1 (6 bases). Trimming pared 2 bases from V and 13 bases from J, leaving 15 bases between. This CDR3 comprises 13 residues. Germline V gene lookup returns CDR1 MNHNS and CDR2 SASEGT. The CDR3 sequence: CASSERSPGTQFF. CDR3 nucleotide sequence: TGTGCCAGCAGTGAAAGGTCTCCCGGGACACAGTTCTTC.

This clone was detected a few times. The sample has other DNA sequences that encode this CDR3 too. V gene TRBV18 combines with J gene TRBJ2-5, with D possibly matching TRBD2 (6 bases). This CDR3 region has 12 residues. Germline lookup yields CDR1 KGHSH and CDR2 LQKENI. V lost 3 bases and J 4 bases, leaving 6 bases between the germline ends. The CDR3, as DNA: TGTGCCAGCTCACCTAGCGGAGAGACCCAGTACTTC. Translation gives CASSPSGETQYF.

The rearrangement links TRBV30 to TRBJ2-5; D ambiguous. The germline V gene has CDR1 GTSNPN and CDR2 SVGIG (reference sequence). This CDR3 spans 12 amino acids. Trimming shortened V by 4 bases and J by 1 base, and 7 bases separated the two germline ends. This chain's CDR3 is CAWNPGQETQYF. The CDR3 DNA reads as TGTGCCTGGAACCCGGGCCAAGAGACCCAGTACTTC.

This clone was seen a few times. This chain links TRBV28 with TRBJ1-2; TRBD1 might be the D (6 bases). V was shortened by 5 bases and J by 7 bases, with 17 bases between the two germline ends. CDR1 is MDHEN and CDR2 is SYDVKM in the germline V gene. This CDR3 comprises 14 residues. CDR3 residues: CASSPTGQVFGYTF. The CDR3 nucleotides read TGTGCCAGCAGTCCGACAGGTCAGGTGTTTGGCTACACCTTC.

This clone was counted a single time. This sequence joins TRBV4-2 and TRBJ2-2, with a possible D match to TRBD1 (6 bases). Germline CDR1 is LGHNA and CDR2 is YNFKEQ. The CDR3 runs 16 residues. V dropped 2 bases and J dropped 7 bases, with 17 bases sitting between them. CDR3 in amino acids: CASSQRDIIYHGELFF. The CDR3 coding sequence is TGTGCCAGCAGCCAAAGGGACATCATTTATCACGGGGAGCTGTTTTTT.

The V and J genes are TRBV9 and TRBJ1-1; 9 nucleotides align to TRBD1. Germline CDR1 reads SGDLS; CDR2 reads YYNGEE. The length of the CDR3 is 15 residues. Trimming at V came to 4 bases and at J to 4 bases, leaving 8 bases not matched to a gene. The CDR3 here is CASSPSTGGSTEAFF. DNA of the CDR3: TGTGCCAGCAGCCCTTCGACAGGGGGTAGCACTGAAGCTTTCTTT.

Ten or more counts support this clone. The chain has TRBV29-1 and TRBJ1-1; D is undetermined. Germline values: CDR1 SQVTM, CDR2 ANQGSEA. The germline V and J ends were trimmed by 5 bases and 0 bases, with 16 bases remaining between them. CDR3 length: 15 amino acids. The CDR3 DNA reads as TGCAGCGTTTTAAAACAGCCTCTCATGAACACTGAAGCTTTCTTT. Translating gives CSVLKQPLMNTEAFF.

This clone was detected only once. The chain links TRBV21-1 to TRBJ2-3; the D segment call TRBD2 is taken from the table without a DNA check. TRBV21-1 represents a pseudogene. The CDR3 runs 16 residues. This CDR3 is CASSNWEREGTDTQYF. The CDR3 DNA is TGTGCCAGCAGCAACTGGGAGCGGGAAGGCACAGATACGCAGTATTTT.

This chain joins TRBV19 and TRBJ1-5; the match to TRBD1 covers 8 bases. The CDR3 is 15 amino acids. Germline V gene lookup returns CDR1 LNHDA and CDR2 SQIVND (reference sequence). The V segment lost 7 bases and the J segment 3 bases; nucleotides outside the gene matches: 8. The CDR3, as DNA: TGTGCCAGTAACTACCTGGACAGGGTCAATCAGCCCCAGCATTTT. Translated, it gives CASNYLDRVNQPQHF.

The rearrangement uses TRBV6-1 and TRBJ2-2, with 14 bases that match TRBD2. V lost 3 bases, J lost 2 bases, and 5 bases stayed unmatched. The CDR3 consists of 18 residues. Germline-derived CDR1 and CDR2 are MNHNS and SASEGT. The CDR3 nucleotides read TGTGCCAGCAGTGAGCGACTAGCGGGGGGGCCAAACACCGGGGAGCTGTTTTTT. Translation: CASSERLAGGPNTGELFF.

The chain is built from TRBV5-1 and TRBJ1-6; maybe TRBD1 (6 bases). From germline, CDR1 is SGHRS and CDR2 YFSETQ. The V end lost 0 bases, the J end lost 8 bases, and 9 bases lay between the germline ends. The CDR3 runs to 14 residues. The DNA for the CDR3 is TGCGCCAGCAGCTTGGATCCAGGGGATTCACCCCTCCACTTT. Protein sequence: CASSLDPGDSPLHF.